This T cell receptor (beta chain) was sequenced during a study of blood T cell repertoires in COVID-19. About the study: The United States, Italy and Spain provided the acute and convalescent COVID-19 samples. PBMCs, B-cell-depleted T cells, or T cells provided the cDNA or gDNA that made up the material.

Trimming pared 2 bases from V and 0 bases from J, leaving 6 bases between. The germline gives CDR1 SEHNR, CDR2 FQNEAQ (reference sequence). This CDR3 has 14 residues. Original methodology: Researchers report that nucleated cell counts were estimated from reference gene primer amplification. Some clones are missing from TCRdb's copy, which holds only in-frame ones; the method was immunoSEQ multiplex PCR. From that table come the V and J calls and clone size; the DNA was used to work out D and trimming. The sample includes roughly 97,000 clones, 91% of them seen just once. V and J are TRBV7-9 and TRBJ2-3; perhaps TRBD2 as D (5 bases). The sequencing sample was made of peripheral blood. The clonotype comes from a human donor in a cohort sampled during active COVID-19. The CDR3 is CASSLWTSTDTQYF. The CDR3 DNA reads TGTGCCAGCAGCTTATGGACTAGCACAGATACGCAGTATTTT. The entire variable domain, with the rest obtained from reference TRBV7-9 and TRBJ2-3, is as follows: DTGVSQNPRHKITKRGQNVTFRCDPISEHNRLYWYRQTLGQGPEFLTYFQNEAQLEKSRLLSDRFSAERPKGSFSTLEIQRTEQGDSAMYLCASSLWTSTDTQYFGPGTRLTVL.